This T cell receptor (beta chain) comes out of a study of blood T cells in healthy people across ages. Isolation of PBMCs gave at least 6 million cells per sample. V was cut by 5 bases and J by 2 bases, with 13 bases left in between. The CDR3 sequence is 14 residues long. Germline V gene sequence: CDR1 MDHEN, CDR2 SYDVKM. A second 7 to 11 cycle PCR used barcoded and J-beta primers. Each CDR3 protein is one row after TCRdb ran MiXCR on the 5' RACE reads. Of 780,000 or so distinct CDR3 sequences listed, 53% are singletons. The rearrangement uses TRBV28 and TRBJ2-7; D is unresolved. Sequenced material: blood. The sequence was obtained from a man of 80 years or more in good health. This chain's CDR3 is CASSRMPVTYEQYF. CDR3 DNA: TGTGCCAGCAGTCGGATGCCAGTAACCTACGAGCAGTACTTC.